Shown below are 21 T cell receptor beta chains from a single sample sequenced in a study of blood T cell repertoires in COVID-19. Assay used: immunoSEQ multiplex PCR; TCRdb lists only in-frame clones, some missing. The profile shows under 200,000 clones, roughly 84% of them singletons. Sequences were obtained from peripheral blood. The receptors originated from a woman in her sixties with acute or convalescent COVID-19.

This chain uses TRBV10-1 with TRBJ1-1; tentative D call: TRBD1 (6 bases). Between the trimmed V and J ends, which lost 4 bases and 7 bases, there was a span of 13 bases. The CDR3 totals 13 residues. Germline V CDR1 and CDR2: WNHNN, SYGVQD (reference sequence). The CDR3 is CASSGTQGNEAFF. CDR3 DNA sequence: TGCGCCAGCAGTGGGACTCAGGGGAATGAAGCTTTCTTT.

The rearrangement uses TRBV2 and TRBJ1-1; unclear D gene. V was trimmed by 1 base and J by 1 base, leaving 4 bases between them. Germline CDR1 is SNHLY and CDR2 is FYNNEI. The CDR3 consists of 13 residues. This CDR3 reads CASSEGGNTEAFF. CDR3 coding DNA: TGTGCCAGCAGTGAAGGAGGGAACACTGAAGCTTTCTTT.

The gene calls are TRBV7-2 and TRBJ1-3; 9 bases line up with TRBD1. Per germline, CDR1 SGHTA and CDR2 FQGNSA. This CDR3 contains 16 residues. The V segment lost 5 bases and the J segment 4 bases; nucleotides outside the gene matches: 9. The CDR3 bases are TGTGCCAGCAGCCTGGGACAGGGTTTGATCGGAAACACCATATATTTT. It encodes CASSLGQGLIGNTIYF.

The chain is built from TRBV21-1 and TRBJ1-2; the table assigns TRBD1, which was not confirmed against the DNA. TRBV21-1 counts as a pseudogene. This CDR3 is 13 amino acids long. DNA for the CDR3: TGTGCCAGCAGCGCAGGACAGGGTTATGGCTACACCTTC. This translates into CASSAGQGYGYTF.

The V gene is TRBV5-6, the J gene TRBJ2-3; TRBD1 agrees at 7 bases. CDR3 length: 17 residues. The germline gives CDR1 SGHDT, CDR2 YYEEEE. Unmatched junction bases numbered 10, after V lost 2 bases and J lost 1 base. The CDR3 sequence is CASSLVDRVSGTDTQYF. CDR3 DNA sequence: TGTGCCAGCAGCTTAGTCGACAGGGTGTCAGGCACAGATACGCAGTATTTT.

This sequence joins TRBV29-1 and TRBJ1-2, with 10 bases that match TRBD1. The germline V gene has CDR1 SQVTM and CDR2 ANQGSEA. The CDR3 loop spans 12 amino acids. V trimming: 6 bases; J trimming: 6 bases; junction bases outside the gene matches: 4. DNA for the CDR3: TGCAGCGTGGACAGGGGGAGGAATGGCTACACCTTC. Protein product: CSVDRGRNGYTF.

In the case of this clone: Other nucleotide sequences in the sample specify the same CDR3. The V call is TRBV5-1, the J call TRBJ1-5, with 8 bases lining up with TRBD1. V lost 0 bases and J lost 4; bases outside the gene matches: 0. Germline V CDR1 and CDR2: SGHRS, YFSETQ. The CDR3 runs to 14 residues. The CDR3 coding sequence is TGCGCCAGCAGCTTGGGGACAGGGAATCAGCCCCAGCATTTT. It yields the protein CASSLGTGNQPQHF.

The chain employs TRBV30 and TRBJ1-5, with D tentatively TRBD1 (5 bases). V was clipped by 2 bases and J by 9 bases, with 14 bases between them. CDR1 is GTSNPN, CDR2 SVGIG, per germline (reference sequence). This CDR3 is 13 amino acids long. The CDR3: CAWSRGLFGPQHF. As DNA, the CDR3 is TGTGCCTGGAGTAGGGGCCTCTTTGGGCCCCAGCATTTT. Full variable domain (missing parts from reference TRBV30 and TRBJ1-5): SQTIHQWPATLVQPVGSPLSLECTVEGTSNPNLYWYRQAAGRGLQLLFYSVGIGQISSEVPQNLSASRPQDRQFILSSKKLLLSDSGFYLCAWSRGLFGPQHFGDGTRLSIL.

V and J are TRBV3-1 (or the pseudogene TRBV3-2) and TRBJ2-2, with 10 bases that match TRBD2. The CDR3 extends over 16 amino acids. The V gene end was trimmed by 1 base and the J gene end by 6 bases; junction bases not matched to a gene: 5. Germline values: CDR1 LGHDT, CDR2 YNNKEL (reference sequence). The CDR3 DNA sequence: TGTGCCAGCAGCCAAGTTATAGCGGGGGGTTCCGGGGAGCTGTTTTTT. Protein sequence: CASSQVIAGGSGELFF.

This clone turned up a few times. This chain connects TRBV4-1 to TRBJ1-5; TRBD1 might be the D (5 bases). Trimming pared 3 bases from V and 0 bases from J, leaving 15 bases between. The CDR3 totals 17 residues. Per germline, CDR1 MGHRA and CDR2 YSYEKL. The CDR3 DNA follows: TGCGCCAGCAGCCACTATTATCCGACAGATAGCAATCAGCCCCAGCATTTT. This gives the protein CASSHYYPTDSNQPQHF.

V gene TRBV19 combines with J gene TRBJ1-2; possible D gene TRBD1, 5 bases. The V and J ends lost 8 bases and 1 base respectively, with 11 bases between them. Germline V gene data show CDR1 as LNHDA and CDR2 as SQIVND (reference sequence). The CDR3 is 13 amino acids. CDR3 sequence reads: CASSMTVNYGYTF. The CDR3 DNA reads as TGTGCCAGTTCCATGACAGTTAACTATGGCTACACCTTC.

The genes are TRBV9 and TRBJ2-5, with 8 bases aligning to TRBD2. Germline values: CDR1 SGDLS, CDR2 YYNGEE. CDR3 length: 14 amino acids. With 4 bases clipped from V and 1 base from J, the junction kept 3 bases outside the gene matches. CDR3 amino acids: CASSFAGGQETQYF. The DNA for the CDR3 is TGTGCCAGCAGCTTCGCGGGGGGCCAAGAGACCCAGTACTTC.

CDR3 in amino acids: CASSAIWPTFNQPQHF. Here the CDR3 DNA reads TGTGCCAGCAGTGCCATTTGGCCGACTTTCAATCAGCCCCAGCATTTT. The chain recombines TRBV6-1 with TRBJ1-5; no definite D call. V lost 4 bases, J lost 3 bases, and 16 bases lay in between. Germline CDR1 is MNHNS and CDR2 is SASEGT. This CDR3 comprises 16 residues.

The chain is built from TRBV9 and TRBJ2-1, with 8 bases identical to TRBD2. The CDR3 spans 15 residues. Germline trimming cut 0 bases from V and 8 bases from J; bases unmatched to any gene: 7. Germline loops: CDR1 SGDLS, CDR2 YYNGEE. The CDR3 spells CASSVGGLVGDEQFF. CDR3 DNA sequence: TGTGCCAGCAGCGTAGGGGGACTAGTAGGCGATGAGCAGTTCTTC.

V and J are TRBV24-1 and TRBJ1-1; tentative D call: TRBD1 (5 bases). V was trimmed by 4 bases and J by 5 bases, leaving 10 bases between them. CDR1 and CDR2 (germline): KGHDR, SFDVKD. This CDR3 is built from 13 residues. The CDR3 here is CATSEAGRTEAFF. CDR3 sequence (DNA): TGTGCCACCAGTGAAGCAGGGAGGACTGAAGCTTTCTTT.

The gene calls are TRBV11-3 and TRBJ2-1, with 7 bases that match TRBD2. The length of the CDR3 is 14 residues. V lost 4 bases and J lost 2; bases outside the gene matches: 2. Germline V gene data show CDR1 as SGHNT and CDR2 as YENEEA. The CDR3, as DNA: TGTGCCAGCAGCTCAGGACTAGCCTACAATGAGCAGTTCTTC. Its translation is CASSSGLAYNEQFF.

The V call is TRBV7-6, the J call TRBJ1-4, with D possibly TRBD1 on 6 matching bases. This CDR3 contains 15 residues. The V end lost 0 bases, the J end lost 2 bases, and 7 bases lay between the germline ends. Germline loops: CDR1 SGHVS, CDR2 FNYEAQ. The CDR3: CASSLAGQTNEKLFF. DNA for the CDR3: TGTGCCAGCAGCTTAGCCGGACAGACTAATGAAAAACTGTTTTTT.

This chain joins TRBV4-3 and TRBJ2-2; TRBD1 aligns across 9 bases. The CDR3 runs to 18 residues. The J segment lost 7 bases and the V segment lost 4 bases, leaving 16 bases of the junction unmatched. Germline V CDR1 and CDR2: LGHNA, YSLEER. Written as DNA, the CDR3 is TGCGCCAGCAGCCCTAACCGTGGGACAGGGAAAAACGGCGGGGAGCTGTTTTTT. Translating gives CASSPNRGTGKNGGELFF.

V usage is TRBV25-1 and J usage is TRBJ1-2; 9 bases line up with TRBD1. V shed 4 bases, J shed 4 bases, and the junction held 7 bases outside the gene matches. Germline V gene lookup returns CDR1 MGHDK and CDR2 SYGVNS. There are 15 residues in the CDR3. CDR3 loop: CASSVWTGVSYGYTF. DNA for the CDR3: TGTGCCAGCAGTGTGTGGACAGGGGTTTCCTATGGCTACACCTTC.

The chain links TRBV28 to TRBJ1-2, with 8 nucleotides matching TRBD1. There are 15 residues in the CDR3. CDR1 and CDR2 from the germline V gene are MDHEN and SYDVKM. V was pared by 5 bases and J by 4 bases, with 9 bases of the junction left unmatched. Here the CDR3 reads CASSPRTGISYGYTF. The CDR3 nucleotides are TGTGCCAGCAGTCCCCGGACAGGGATATCCTATGGCTACACCTTC.

V usage is TRBV19 and J usage is TRBJ2-3, with TRBD1 identical over 9 bases. The CDR3 is 17 amino acids. The germline CDR1 and CDR2 sequences are LNHDA and SQIVND (reference sequence). Trimming cost V 5 bases and J 5 bases; bases outside gene matches: 14. The CDR3 loop reads CASSFFPRGTGQDTQYF. Written as DNA, the CDR3 is TGTGCCAGTAGTTTCTTCCCCCGCGGGACAGGGCAAGATACGCAGTATTTT. Combining the CDR3 with reference TRBV19 and TRBJ2-3 gives the whole variable domain DGGITQSPKYLFRKEGQNVTLSCEQNLNHDAMYWYRQDPGQGLRLIYYSQIVNDFQKGDIAEGYSVSREKKESFPLTVTSAQKNPTAFYLCASSFFPRGTGQDTQYFGPGTRLTVL.